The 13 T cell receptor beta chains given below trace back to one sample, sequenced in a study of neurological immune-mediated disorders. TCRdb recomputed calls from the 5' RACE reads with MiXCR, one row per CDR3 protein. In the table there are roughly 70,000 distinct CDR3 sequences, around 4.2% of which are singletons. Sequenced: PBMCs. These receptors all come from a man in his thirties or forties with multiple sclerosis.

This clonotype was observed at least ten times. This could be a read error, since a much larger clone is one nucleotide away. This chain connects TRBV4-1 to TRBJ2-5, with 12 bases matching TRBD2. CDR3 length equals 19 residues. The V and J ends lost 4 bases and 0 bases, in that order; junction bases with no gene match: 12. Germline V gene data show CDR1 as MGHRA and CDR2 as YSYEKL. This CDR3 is CASSLGTLAGGTYQETQYF. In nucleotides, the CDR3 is TGCGCCAGCAGCCTGGGGACCCTAGCGGGGGGGACATACCAAGAGACCCAGTACTTC.

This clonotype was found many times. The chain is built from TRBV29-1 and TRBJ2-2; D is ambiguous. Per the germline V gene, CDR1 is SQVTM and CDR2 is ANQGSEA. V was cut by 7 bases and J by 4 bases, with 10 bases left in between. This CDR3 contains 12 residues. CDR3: CSALYGTGELFF. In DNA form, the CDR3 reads TGCAGCGCCCTCTATGGCACCGGGGAGCTGTTTTTT.

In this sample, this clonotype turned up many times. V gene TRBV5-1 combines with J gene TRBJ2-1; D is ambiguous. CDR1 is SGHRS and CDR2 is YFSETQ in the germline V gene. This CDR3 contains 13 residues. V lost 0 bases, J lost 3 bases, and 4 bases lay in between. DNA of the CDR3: TGCGCCAGCAGCTTGGGAAGCTACAATGAGCAGTTCTTC. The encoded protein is CASSLGSYNEQFF.

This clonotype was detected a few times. The CDR3: CASSPLIGTGVSQYF. Written as DNA, the CDR3 is TGTGCCAGCAGCCCCTTGATTGGGACAGGGGTTTCACAGTACTTC. This chain links TRBV7-8 with TRBJ2-5, with TRBD1 matching over 10 bases. The CDR3 sequence is 15 residues long. Trimming at V came to 5 bases and at J to 11 bases, leaving 14 bases not matched to a gene. The germline gives CDR1 SGHVS, CDR2 FQNEAQ.

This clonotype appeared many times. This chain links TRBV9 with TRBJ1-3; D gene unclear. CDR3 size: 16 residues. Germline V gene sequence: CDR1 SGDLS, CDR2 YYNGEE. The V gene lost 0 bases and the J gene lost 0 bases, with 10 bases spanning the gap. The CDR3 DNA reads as TGTGCCAGCAGCGTAGAAGCAGAACGCTCTGGAAACACCATATATTTT. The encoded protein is CASSVEAERSGNTIYF. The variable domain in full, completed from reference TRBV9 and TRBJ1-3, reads DSGVTQTPKHLITATGQRVTLRCSPRSGDLSVYWYQQSLDQGLQFLIQYYNGEERAKGNILERFSAQQFPDLHSELNLSSLELGDSALYFCASSVEAERSGNTIYFGEGSWLTVV.

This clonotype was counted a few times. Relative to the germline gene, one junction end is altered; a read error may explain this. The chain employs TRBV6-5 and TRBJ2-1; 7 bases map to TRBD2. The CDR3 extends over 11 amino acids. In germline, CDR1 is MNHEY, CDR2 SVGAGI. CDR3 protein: CASSYPGGTIF. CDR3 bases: TGTGCCAGCAGTTATCCGGGAGGAACCATCTTC.

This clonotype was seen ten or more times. CDR3 DNA: TGTGCCAGCATGGCCTACCAAAATGAGCAGTTCTTC. Its translation: CASMAYQNEQFF. The chain carries TRBV2 and TRBJ2-1; D call uncertain. V was shortened by 7 bases and J by 7 bases, with 11 bases between the two germline ends. This CDR3 contains 12 residues. The germline CDR1 and CDR2 sequences are SNHLY and FYNNEI.

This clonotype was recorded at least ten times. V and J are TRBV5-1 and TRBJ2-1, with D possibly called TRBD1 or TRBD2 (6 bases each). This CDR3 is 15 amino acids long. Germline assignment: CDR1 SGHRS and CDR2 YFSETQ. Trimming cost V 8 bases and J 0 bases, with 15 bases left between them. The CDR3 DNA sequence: TGCGCCAGTACACGGGGGCCTAGCTCCTACAATGAGCAGTTCTTC. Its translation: CASTRGPSSYNEQFF.

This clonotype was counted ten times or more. Here the CDR3 reads CASSMTSGGETQYF. The CDR3 nucleotides are TGTGCCAGCAGTATGACTAGCGGGGGTGAGACCCAGTACTTC. The chain has TRBV28 and TRBJ2-5, with TRBD2 identical over 12 bases. The CDR3 covers 14 residues. The V gene end was trimmed by 5 bases and the J gene end by 5 bases; junction bases not matched to a gene: 3. Germline lookup yields CDR1 MDHEN and CDR2 SYDVKM.

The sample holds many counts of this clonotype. In DNA, the CDR3 is TGTGCCAGCAGCCCCTTAGGAGGGAGCACTGAAGCTTTCTTT. This encodes CASSPLGGSTEAFF. The chain links TRBV7-2 to TRBJ1-1, with D unclear. CDR3 length equals 14 residues. With 5 bases removed from V and 4 bases from J, the gap between germline ends came to 14 bases. CDR1 is SGHTA and CDR2 is FQGNSA in the germline V gene.

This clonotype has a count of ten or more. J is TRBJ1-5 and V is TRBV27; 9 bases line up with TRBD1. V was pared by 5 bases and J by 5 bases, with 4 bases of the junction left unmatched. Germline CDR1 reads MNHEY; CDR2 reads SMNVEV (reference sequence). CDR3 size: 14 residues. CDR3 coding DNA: TGTGCCAGCAGTCCCCGACAGGGGGATCAGCCCCAGCATTTT. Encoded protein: CASSPRQGDQPQHF.

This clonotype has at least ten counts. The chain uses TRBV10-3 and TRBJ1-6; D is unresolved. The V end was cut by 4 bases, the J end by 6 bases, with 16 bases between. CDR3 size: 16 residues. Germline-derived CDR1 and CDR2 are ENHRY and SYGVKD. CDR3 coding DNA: TGTGCCATCAGTGCCGGCAGTCCCGCCCGTAATTCACCCCTCCACTTT. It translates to CAISAGSPARNSPLHF.

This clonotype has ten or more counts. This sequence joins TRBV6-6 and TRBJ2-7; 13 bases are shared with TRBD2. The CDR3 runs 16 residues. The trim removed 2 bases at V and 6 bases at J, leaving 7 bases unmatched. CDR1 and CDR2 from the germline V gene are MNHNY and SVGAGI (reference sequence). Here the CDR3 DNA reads TGTGCCAGCAGTTACCCGAAGGGACTAGCGGGAATCGAGCAGTACTTC. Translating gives CASSYPKGLAGIEQYF.